The 24 T cell receptor beta chains given below trace back to one sample, sequenced in a study of human T cells and chemical hapten exposure. Indicated time point: healthy volunteer bleed at 6 weeks. Total RNA came from unfractionated whole blood. TCRdb reanalysed the RACE reads using MiXCR and keeps one entry per CDR3 protein. Counted here are some 65,000 distinct CDR3 sequences, under 7.5% occurring once; the ten biggest clones make up roughly 3.5%. Sequenced sample: whole blood. These receptor sequences come from a female donor in good health. Some clones in this sample may be carry-over from other donors' samples.

In this sample, this clonotype turned up a few times. The chain links TRBV5-1 to TRBJ1-5; D gene ambiguous. The V end was cut by 4 bases, the J end by 2 bases, with 7 bases between. The germline V gene encodes CDR1 SGHRS and CDR2 YFSETQ. CDR3 length: 13 amino acids. The CDR3 spells CASSHGGNQPQHF. The CDR3 region has the DNA TGCGCCAGCAGCCATGGGGGCAATCAGCCCCAGCATTTT.

The rearrangement uses TRBV6-1 and TRBJ1-5; TRBD1 aligns across 7 bases. The CDR3 is 15 residues long. The V and J ends lost 5 bases and 0 bases, in that order; junction bases with no gene match: 4. Looked up from germline, CDR1 is MNHNS and CDR2 is SASEGT. The CDR3 region has the DNA TGTGCCAGCAGTTCACAGGGGCTTAGCAATCAGCCCCAGCATTTT. It yields the protein CASSSQGLSNQPQHF.

This clonotype has only a few counts. The chain recombines TRBV19 with TRBJ2-3, with a possible D match to TRBD2 (5 bases). The CDR3 is 16 residues long. The germline V gene has CDR1 LNHDA and CDR2 SQIVND (reference sequence). V lost 5 bases to trimming and J lost 6 bases, with 21 bases between them. The CDR3 protein is CASSPGGRWQADTQYF. In DNA form, the CDR3 reads TGTGCCAGTAGTCCCGGAGGTCGGTGGCAGGCCGATACGCAGTATTTT.

V gene TRBV29-1 combines with J gene TRBJ2-7; TRBD1 aligns across 10 bases. V lost 6 bases and J lost 6; bases outside the gene matches: 14. The CDR3 is 15 residues long. The germline CDR1 and CDR2 sequences are SQVTM and ANQGSEA. The chain's CDR3 is CSVRPGQGRGTEQYF. CDR3 in DNA: TGCAGCGTCCGCCCGGGACAGGGGCGAGGGACCGAGCAGTACTTC.

The chain links TRBV5-6 to TRBJ2-3; D is possibly TRBD2 (6 bases). Trimming removed 2 bases from V and 6 bases from J, with 16 bases in between. Germline V CDR1 and CDR2: SGHDT, YYEEEE. The CDR3 consists of 15 residues. This chain's CDR3 is CASSFLAQKGDTQYF. For the CDR3, the DNA is TGTGCCAGCAGCTTCCTAGCGCAGAAAGGGGATACGCAGTATTTT.

This clonotype appeared a few times. The chain joins TRBV4-1 to TRBJ2-3; unclear D gene. V was clipped by 1 base and J by 0 bases, with 11 bases between them. The V gene's germline CDR1 is MGHRA and CDR2 YSYEKL. The CDR3 length is 16 residues. The CDR3 is CASSQAAAASTDTQYF. Written as DNA, the CDR3 is TGCGCCAGCAGCCAAGCGGCGGCCGCAAGCACAGATACGCAGTATTTT.

This rearrangement joins TRBV28 to TRBJ1-2, with D perhaps TRBD1 (5 bases). Trimming left V 6 bases short and J 4 bases short, with 15 bases between. The CDR3 spans 14 residues. CDR1 MDHEN and CDR2 SYDVKM come from the germline V gene. The CDR3 loop is CASRTDIACYGYTF. CDR3 nucleotides: TGTGCCAGCAGGACGGACATCGCGTGCTATGGCTACACCTTC.

This clonotype was recorded many times. V and J are TRBV7-2 and TRBJ2-5; D remains ambiguous. The CDR3 runs 12 residues. Trimming stripped 5 bases from V and 5 bases from J, with 9 bases between. CDR1 and CDR2 from the germline V gene are SGHTA and FQGNSA. The DNA of the CDR3 is TGTGCCAGCAGCCTCGGCCGGGAGACCCAGTACTTC. Translated, it gives CASSLGRETQYF.

This clonotype has a handful of counts. The V gene is TRBV3-1, the J gene TRBJ2-7, with 10 bases that match TRBD2. CDR1 is LGHDT, CDR2 YNNKEL, per germline (reference sequence). CDR3 length equals 14 residues. With V trimmed by 7 bases and J by 5 bases, 8 bases remained unmatched. The CDR3 sequence: CASTSSGSFHEQYF. The CDR3 DNA reads as TGTGCCAGCACCTCTAGCGGGAGTTTCCACGAGCAGTACTTC.

This clonotype was seen at least ten times. The rearrangement joins TRBV12-3 or TRBV12-4 to TRBJ2-1; 7 bases are shared with TRBD2. This CDR3 is 15 amino acids long. V gave up 6 bases and J gave up 0 bases; unmatched junction bases: 5. The CDR3 DNA reads TGTGCCAGCAGGCCTAGCGGAGGCTCCTACAATGAGCAGTTCTTC. Protein: CASRPSGGSYNEQFF.

This clonotype was recorded at least ten times. The genes are TRBV20-1 and TRBJ2-4; D ambiguous. V lost 1 base and J 2 bases, leaving 9 bases between the germline ends. The CDR3 consists of 14 residues. From germline, CDR1 is DFQATT and CDR2 SNEGSKA (reference sequence). In nucleotides, the CDR3 is TGCAGTGCTAGAGGAATGACTCCCAAAAACATTCAGTACTTC. It translates to CSARGMTPKNIQYF.

This chain links TRBV5-1 with TRBJ2-5; 7 bases agree with TRBD1. Per the germline V gene, CDR1 is SGHRS and CDR2 is YFSETQ. This CDR3 spans 17 amino acids. The V and J ends lost 3 bases and 2 bases, in that order; junction bases with no gene match: 13. The CDR3 DNA reads as TGCGCCAGCAGCTGGCAGCCGGGACAGTCTATGCAAGAGACCCAGTACTTC. Protein product: CASSWQPGQSMQETQYF.

This clonotype has at least ten counts. The J gene is TRBJ1-1, the V gene TRBV3-1; 7 bases match TRBD1. The CDR3 totals 12 residues. The germline V gene encodes CDR1 LGHDT and CDR2 YNNKEL (reference sequence). Unmatched junction bases numbered 2, after V lost 6 bases and J lost 4 bases. The CDR3 is CASSQGGTEAFF. The DNA of the CDR3 is TGTGCCAGCAGTCAGGGGGGCACTGAAGCTTTCTTT.

Ten or more counts support this clonotype. The gene calls are TRBV29-1 and TRBJ2-2, with TRBD2 matching over 10 bases. The CDR3 sequence is 16 residues long. V shed 4 bases and J 0 bases; nucleotides not matched to a gene: 5. Germline assignment: CDR1 SQVTM and CDR2 ANQGSEA. Here the CDR3 reads CSVALSGRSNTGELFF. The DNA of the CDR3 is TGCAGCGTTGCCCTTAGCGGGAGGTCGAACACCGGGGAGCTGTTTTTT.

This clonotype appeared many times. The chain employs TRBV5-4 and TRBJ2-3; TRBD2 might be the D (7 bases). CDR1 SGHNT and CDR2 YYREEE come from the germline V gene (reference sequence). V lost 0 bases, J lost 2 bases, and 10 bases lay in between. The CDR3 has 15 residues. CDR3 in amino acids: CASSLDRGATDTQYF. The CDR3 DNA sequence: TGTGCCAGCAGCTTGGATCGGGGGGCCACAGATACGCAGTATTTT.

The J gene is TRBJ1-2, the V gene TRBV5-4; 10 bases line up with TRBD1. Germline values: CDR1 SGHNT, CDR2 YYREEE (reference sequence). The CDR3 is 15 residues long. V lost 4 bases and J lost 2; bases outside the gene matches: 5. DNA for the CDR3: TGTGCCAGCAGCCTTGGACAGGGGGGGAACTATGGCTACACCTTC. Its translation is CASSLGQGGNYGYTF. Drawing the rest from reference TRBV5-4 and TRBJ1-2, the complete variable domain is ETGVTQSPTHLIKTRGQQVTLRCSSQSGHNTVSWYQQALGQGPQFIFQYYREEENGRGNFPPRFSGLQFPNYSSELNVNALELDDSALYLCASSLGQGGNYGYTFGSGTRLTVV.

Here the CDR3 reads CASSLLGVAYF. The CDR3 nucleotides read TGTGCCAGCAGCTTACTAGGAGTAGCGTATTTT. This sequence joins TRBV11-2 and TRBJ2-3; D is ambiguous. This CDR3 spans 11 amino acids. CDR1 and CDR2 (germline): SGHAT, FQNNGV. V shed 2 bases and J shed 14 bases, with 11 bases lying between them.

This chain connects TRBV7-2 to TRBJ2-2; 9 nucleotides align to TRBD1. After removal of 3 bases from V and 5 bases from J, the junction contained 10 bases not matched to a gene. Germline values: CDR1 SGHTA, CDR2 FQGNSA. There are 17 residues in the CDR3. CDR3 in DNA: TGTGCCAGCAGCTTGCCTCCGGGACAGGGAGGGACCGGGGAGCTGTTTTTT. Amino acid sequence: CASSLPPGQGGTGELFF.

This clonotype occurred many times. This chain connects TRBV11-2 to TRBJ2-6; tentative D call: TRBD1 (5 bases). This CDR3 has 15 amino acids. V gave up 5 bases and J gave up 4 bases, with 12 bases separating them. The germline V gene has CDR1 SGHAT and CDR2 FQNNGV. Here the CDR3 DNA reads TGTGCCAGCAGCAACGCAGGGAAAGGGGCCAACGTCCTGACTTTC. This gives the protein CASSNAGKGANVLTF.

The table lists this clonotype with many counts. The J gene is TRBJ2-7, the V gene TRBV29-1; D is possibly TRBD2 (6 bases). V shed 5 bases and J shed 4 bases, with 18 bases lying between them. This CDR3 comprises 14 residues. The germline V gene has CDR1 SQVTM and CDR2 ANQGSEA. The CDR3 loop is CSVITKGGLYEQYF. CDR3 DNA: TGCAGCGTTATAACGAAGGGAGGATTGTACGAGCAGTACTTC.

This clonotype occurred many times. The J gene is TRBJ2-7, the V gene TRBV3-1, with D uncertain. CDR1 is LGHDT and CDR2 is YNNKEL in the germline V gene (reference sequence). CDR3 length: 13 residues. The V end was cut by 1 base, the J end by 4 bases, with 8 bases between. CDR3 region: CASSQAAEYEQYF. CDR3 nucleotides: TGTGCCAGCAGCCAAGCGGCAGAATACGAGCAGTACTTC.

The chain joins TRBV9 to TRBJ2-7; D remains ambiguous. This CDR3 is built from 15 residues. V lost 0 bases, J lost 4 bases, and 14 bases lay in between. Germline CDR1 is SGDLS and CDR2 is YYNGEE. The CDR3 region is CASSVASGSGYEQYF. CDR3 nucleotide sequence: TGTGCCAGCAGCGTAGCGTCTGGGTCCGGGTACGAGCAGTACTTC.

This clonotype was seen at least ten times. This chain joins TRBV27 and TRBJ1-2, with TRBD1 matching over 7 bases. The CDR3 extends over 12 amino acids. Germline V lookup: CDR1 MNHEY, CDR2 SMNVEV (reference sequence). V shed 6 bases and J 7 bases; nucleotides not matched to a gene: 5. The CDR3 sequence: CASRGGGFGYTF. The CDR3, as DNA: TGTGCCAGCAGGGGAGGGGGCTTTGGCTACACCTTC.

Turning to this clonotype: A junction boundary mismatches the germline segment, possibly from a read error. The V gene is TRBV7-2, the J gene TRBJ2-7; D ambiguous. The length of the CDR3 is 11 residues. Germline values: CDR1 SGHTA, CDR2 FQGNSA. The CDR3 DNA follows: TGTGCCAGCAGCTTTCTTGACGATCAGTACTTC. Protein sequence: CASSFLDDQYF.